One sample yielded the 8 T cell receptor beta chains listed below, sequenced in a study of human T cells and chemical hapten exposure. TCRdb used MiXCR to reprocess the RACE reads, holding one entry per CDR3 protein. Among 80,000 to 100,000 distinct CDR3 sequences listed, approximately 9.7% were seen once. The time point is: healthy volunteer bleed at 2 weeks. Whole blood, unfractionated, served as the material for total RNA extraction. Sequenced material: whole blood. These receptors came from a female donor in good health. Some clones in this sample may be carry-over from other donors' samples.

This clonotype was seen many times. V gene TRBV2 combines with J gene TRBJ1-1; no firm D call. Germline V gives CDR1 SNHLY, CDR2 FYNNEI. V was cut by 4 bases and J by 6 bases, with 6 bases left in between. This CDR3 has 11 amino acids. CDR3 bases: TGTGCCAGCAGTGGGAGGGCTGAAGCTTTCTTT. This encodes CASSGRAEAFF.

This clonotype occurred a few times. This rearrangement joins TRBV6-5 to TRBJ1-1; 7 bases line up with TRBD1. Germline loops: CDR1 MNHEY, CDR2 SVGAGI. V was pared by 5 bases and J by 1 base, with 13 bases of the junction left unmatched. CDR3 length: 17 residues. CDR3 region: CASSATSTGYKNTEAFF. The CDR3 nucleotides are TGTGCCAGCAGTGCTACGTCGACAGGGTATAAGAACACTGAAGCTTTCTTT.

A few counts support this clonotype. V is TRBV5-1 and J is TRBJ2-7; D ambiguous. Trimming left V 3 bases short and J 2 bases short, with 12 bases between. This CDR3 spans 14 amino acids. Looked up from germline, CDR1 is SGHRS and CDR2 is YFSETQ. The CDR3: CASSSLDVAYEQYF. In nucleotides, the CDR3 is TGCGCCAGCAGCTCCTTGGACGTCGCCTACGAGCAGTACTTC.

This clonotype has more than one count but fewer than ten. This chain joins TRBV6-2 or TRBV6-3 and TRBJ2-1; 9 bases line up with TRBD1. In germline, CDR1 is MNHEY, CDR2 SVGEGT. Trimming removed 5 bases from V and 9 bases from J; junction bases left unmatched: 5. This CDR3 is built from 13 residues. CDR3 nucleotide sequence: TGTGCCAGCAGTGTACAGGGGGCGGGTGAGCAGTTCTTC. Its translation is CASSVQGAGEQFF.

A few counts support this clonotype. The chain combines TRBV28 with TRBJ1-5; D is unclear. Germline lookup yields CDR1 MDHEN and CDR2 SYDVKM. This CDR3 is 16 amino acids long. The V gene lost 4 bases and the J gene lost 3 bases, with 16 bases spanning the gap. The CDR3 nucleotides are TGTGCCAGCAGTTCCATGCGGGGTTTAATCAATCAGCCCCAGCATTTT. Its translation is CASSSMRGLINQPQHF.

For the CDR3, the DNA is TGTGCCAGCAGTTTATTCGGGACAGGGGGGATCTATGGCTACACCTTC. The encoded protein is CASSLFGTGGIYGYTF. The rearrangement joins TRBV27 to TRBJ1-2; TRBD1 matches 11 bases. The CDR3 is 16 amino acids. Per germline, CDR1 MNHEY and CDR2 SMNVEV (reference sequence). V dropped 1 base and J dropped 4; count of bases not matched to a gene: 5.

The table lists this clonotype with many counts. The chain carries TRBV5-1 and TRBJ2-3; unclear D gene. The CDR3 covers 13 residues. Per the germline V gene, CDR1 is SGHRS and CDR2 is YFSETQ. Trimming removed 0 bases from V and 1 base from J, with 3 bases in between. The CDR3 loop reads CASSLVGTDTQYF. The CDR3 bases are TGCGCCAGCAGCTTGGTCGGCACAGATACGCAGTATTTT.

The V and J genes are TRBV19 and TRBJ2-7; 8 nucleotides align to TRBD2. Unmatched junction bases numbered 7, after V lost 6 bases and J lost 0 bases. CDR1 is LNHDA and CDR2 is SQIVND in the germline V gene (reference sequence). The CDR3 length is 15 residues. CDR3 nucleotide sequence: TGTGCCAGTAGCACTATAGCGGGAAGCTCCTACGAGCAGTACTTC. Translating gives CASSTIAGSSYEQYF.